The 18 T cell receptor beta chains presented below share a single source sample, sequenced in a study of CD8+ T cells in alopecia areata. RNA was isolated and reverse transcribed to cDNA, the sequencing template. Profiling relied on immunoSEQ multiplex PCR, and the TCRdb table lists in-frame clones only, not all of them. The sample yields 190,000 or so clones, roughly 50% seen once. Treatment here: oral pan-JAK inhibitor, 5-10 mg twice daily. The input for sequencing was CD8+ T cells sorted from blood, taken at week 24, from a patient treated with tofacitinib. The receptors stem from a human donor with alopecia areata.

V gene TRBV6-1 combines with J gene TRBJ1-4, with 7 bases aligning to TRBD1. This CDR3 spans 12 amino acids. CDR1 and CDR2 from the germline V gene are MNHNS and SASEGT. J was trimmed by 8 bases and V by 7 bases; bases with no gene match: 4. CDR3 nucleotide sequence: TGTGCCAGCAACAGGGGTGGCGAAAAACTGTTTTTT. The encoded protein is CASNRGGEKLFF.

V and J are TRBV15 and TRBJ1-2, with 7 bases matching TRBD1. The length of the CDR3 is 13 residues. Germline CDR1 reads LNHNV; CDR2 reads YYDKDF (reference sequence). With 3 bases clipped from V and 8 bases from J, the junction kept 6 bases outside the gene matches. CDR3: CATSSDRARGYTF. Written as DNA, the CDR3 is TGTGCCACCAGCAGCGACAGGGCTCGAGGCTACACCTTC.

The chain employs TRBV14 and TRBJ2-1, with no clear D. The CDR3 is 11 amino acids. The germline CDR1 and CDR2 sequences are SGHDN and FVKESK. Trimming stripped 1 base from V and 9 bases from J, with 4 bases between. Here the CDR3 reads CASSQGSEQFF. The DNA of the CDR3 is TGTGCCAGCAGCCAAGGAAGTGAGCAGTTCTTC.

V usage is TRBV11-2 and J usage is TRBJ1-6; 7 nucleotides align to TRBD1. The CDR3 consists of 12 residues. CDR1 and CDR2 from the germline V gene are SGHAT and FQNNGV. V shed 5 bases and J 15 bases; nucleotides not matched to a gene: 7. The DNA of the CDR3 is TGTGCCAGCAGCACCAAACAGGGGATCCTCCACTTT. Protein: CASSTKQGILHF.

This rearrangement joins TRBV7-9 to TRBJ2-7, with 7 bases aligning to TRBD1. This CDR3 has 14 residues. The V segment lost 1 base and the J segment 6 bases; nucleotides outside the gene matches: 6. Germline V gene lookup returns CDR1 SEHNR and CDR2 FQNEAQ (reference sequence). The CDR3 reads CASSLVRPGGEQYF. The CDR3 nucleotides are TGTGCCAGCAGCTTAGTGCGGCCAGGGGGCGAGCAGTACTTC.

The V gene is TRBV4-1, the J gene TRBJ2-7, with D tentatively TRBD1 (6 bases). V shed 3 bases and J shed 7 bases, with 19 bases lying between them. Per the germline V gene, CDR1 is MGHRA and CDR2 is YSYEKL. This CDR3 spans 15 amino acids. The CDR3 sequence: CASSHNQQGFGEQYF. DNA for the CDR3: TGCGCCAGCAGCCACAACCAACAGGGTTTTGGTGAGCAGTACTTC.

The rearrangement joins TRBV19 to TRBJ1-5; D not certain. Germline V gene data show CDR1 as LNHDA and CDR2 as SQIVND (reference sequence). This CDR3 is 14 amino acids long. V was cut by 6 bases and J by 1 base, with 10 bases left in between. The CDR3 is CASRTDISNQPQHF. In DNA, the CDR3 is TGTGCCAGTAGAACCGACATCAGCAATCAGCCCCAGCATTTT.

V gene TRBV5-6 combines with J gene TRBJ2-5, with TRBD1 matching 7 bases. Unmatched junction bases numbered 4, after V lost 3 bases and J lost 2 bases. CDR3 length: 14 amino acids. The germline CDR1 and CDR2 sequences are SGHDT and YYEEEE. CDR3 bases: TGTGCCAGCAGCTACAGGGACAGTCAAGAGACCCAGTACTTC. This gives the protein CASSYRDSQETQYF.

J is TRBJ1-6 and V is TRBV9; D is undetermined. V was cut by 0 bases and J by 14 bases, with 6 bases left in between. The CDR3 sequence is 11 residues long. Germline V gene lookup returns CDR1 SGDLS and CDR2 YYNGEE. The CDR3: CASSVGKTLHF. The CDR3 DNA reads TGTGCCAGCAGCGTAGGGAAAACCCTCCACTTT.

DNA of the CDR3: TGCGCCAGCAGTCATTTGAGGTCGGACAGGGCCAAAAACATTCAGTACTTC. It encodes CASSHLRSDRAKNIQYF. The chain recombines TRBV23-1 with TRBJ2-4, with 7 positions matching TRBD1. TRBV23-1 is an ORF; its function is uncertain. CDR3 length: 17 residues. Trimming cost V 3 bases and J 1 base; bases outside gene matches: 9.

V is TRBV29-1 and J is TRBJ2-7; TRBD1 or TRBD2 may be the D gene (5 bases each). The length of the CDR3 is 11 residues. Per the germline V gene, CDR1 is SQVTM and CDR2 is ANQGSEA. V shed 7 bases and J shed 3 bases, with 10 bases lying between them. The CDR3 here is CSGGTGYEQYF. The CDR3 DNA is TGCAGCGGTGGGACCGGCTACGAGCAGTACTTC.

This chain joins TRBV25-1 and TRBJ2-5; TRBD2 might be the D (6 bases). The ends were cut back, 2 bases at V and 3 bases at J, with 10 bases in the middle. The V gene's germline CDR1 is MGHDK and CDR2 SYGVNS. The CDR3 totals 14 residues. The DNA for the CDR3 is TGTGCCAGCAGTGAAGGGGCGGGGAAAGAGACCCAGTACTTC. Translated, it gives CASSEGAGKETQYF. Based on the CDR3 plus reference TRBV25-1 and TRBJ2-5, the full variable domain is EADIYQTPRYLVIGTGKKITLECSQTMGHDKMYWYQQDPGMELHLIHYSYGVNSTEKGDLSSESTVSRIRTEHFPLTLESARPSHTSQYLCASSEGAGKETQYFGPGTRLLVL.

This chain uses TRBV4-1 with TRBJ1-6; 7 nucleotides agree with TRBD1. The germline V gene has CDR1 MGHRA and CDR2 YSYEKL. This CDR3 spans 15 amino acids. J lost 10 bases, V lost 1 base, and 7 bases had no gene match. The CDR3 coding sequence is TGCGCCAGCAGCCAAGGTGAAGGGGGCTACTCACCCCTCCACTTT. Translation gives CASSQGEGGYSPLHF.

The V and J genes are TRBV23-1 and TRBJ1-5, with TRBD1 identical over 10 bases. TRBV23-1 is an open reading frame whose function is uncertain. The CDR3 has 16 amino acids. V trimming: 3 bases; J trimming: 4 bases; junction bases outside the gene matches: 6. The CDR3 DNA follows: TGCGCCAGCAGTCAGACCTGGGACAGGGGAAATCAGCCCCAGCATTTT. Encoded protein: CASSQTWDRGNQPQHF.

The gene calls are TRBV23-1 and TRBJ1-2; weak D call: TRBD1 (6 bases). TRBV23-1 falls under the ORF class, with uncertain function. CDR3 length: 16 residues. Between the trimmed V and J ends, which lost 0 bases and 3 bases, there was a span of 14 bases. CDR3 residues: CASSQSTGEGDYGYTF. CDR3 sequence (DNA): TGCGCCAGCAGTCAATCGACGGGGGAGGGGGACTATGGCTACACCTTC.

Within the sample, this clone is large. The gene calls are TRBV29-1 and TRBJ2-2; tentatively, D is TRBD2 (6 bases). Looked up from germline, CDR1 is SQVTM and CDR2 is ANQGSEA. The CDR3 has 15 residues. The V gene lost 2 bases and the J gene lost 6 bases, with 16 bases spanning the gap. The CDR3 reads CSVESGTPPPGELFF. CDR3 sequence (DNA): TGCAGCGTTGAATCCGGGACTCCTCCCCCCGGGGAGCTGTTTTTT.

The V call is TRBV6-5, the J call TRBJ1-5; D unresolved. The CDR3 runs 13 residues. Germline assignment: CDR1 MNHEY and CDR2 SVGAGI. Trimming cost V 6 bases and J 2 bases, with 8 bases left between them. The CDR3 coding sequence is TGTGCCAGCAGGGGGTACGGCAATCAGCCCCAGCATTTT. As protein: CASRGYGNQPQHF.

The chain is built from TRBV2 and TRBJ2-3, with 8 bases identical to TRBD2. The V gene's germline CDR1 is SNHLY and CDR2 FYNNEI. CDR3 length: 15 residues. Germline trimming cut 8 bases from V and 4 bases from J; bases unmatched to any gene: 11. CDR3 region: CASPRGLAGPDTQYF. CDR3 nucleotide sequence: TGTGCCAGCCCCAGAGGCCTAGCGGGCCCAGATACGCAGTATTTT.